The rows below give T cell receptor beta chains drawn from one sample of a study of blood T cells in healthy people across ages. From the 5' RACE reads, TCRdb called clonotypes with MiXCR, one entry per CDR3 protein. There are roughly 1.9 million distinct CDR3 sequences in the sample; about two fifths occur only once, and under 30% lies in the top ten. Sequencing input: blood. These receptors all come from a human donor in good health. CDR3s include the opening cysteine and the closing phenylalanine or tryptophan. Each record gives: J gene, D gene, V gene, clone size, CDR3 protein, CDR3 DNA. D genes are given only for firm matches. Only part of the rows carry a size: once, few, many, or a class if the clone is expanded.

>TRBJ2-1|TRBD2|TRBV5-1|.
CASRPSGGYRFYNEQFF
TGCGCCAGCAGGCCCAGCGGGGGGTATCGGTTTTACAATGAGCAGTTCTTC
>TRBJ1-2|TRBD1|TRBV20-1|.
CSARVTGTGSGYTF
TGCAGTGCTAGAGTTACCGGGACAGGGAGCGGCTACACCTTC
>TRBJ2-5|TRBD2|TRBV6-6|.
CASIAPGGKETQYF
TGTGCCAGCATTGCACCCGGGGGGAAGGAGACCCAGTACTTC
>TRBJ2-1|.|TRBV7-2|.
CASSSSGGPTYNEQFF
TGTGCCAGCAGCTCATCCGGGGGGCCCACCTACAATGAGCAGTTCTTC
>TRBJ2-7|.|TRBV11-2|few
CASSPLAPSRTVCPEQYF
TGTGCCAGCAGCCCCCTGGCTCCTTCGCGGACAGTATGTCCCGAGCAGTACTTC
>TRBJ1-1|TRBD1|TRBV12-3/TRBV12-4|few
CASTRPGTGAYTEAFF
TGTGCCAGCACTCGTCCCGGGACAGGGGCCTACACTGAAGCTTTCTTT
>TRBJ2-7|.|TRBV4-3|.
CASSQDPRVYEQYF
TGCGCCAGCAGCCAAGACCCCAGGGTCTACGAGCAGTACTTC
>TRBJ1-2|TRBD1|TRBV7-2|.
CASSTGQRSGYTF
TGTGCCAGCAGCACGGGACAGAGGAGTGGCTACACCTTC
>TRBJ2-1|.|TRBV5-6|.
CASSVNKGGGEFF
TGTGCCAGCAGCGTTAATAAGGGGGGGGGCGAGTTCTTC
>TRBJ1-2|TRBD1|TRBV2|once
CASSYEGQNYGYTF
TGTGCCAGCAGTTACGAGGGACAGAACTATGGCTACACCTTC
>TRBJ2-7|.|TRBV11-2|many
CASSFMLVGNPLGEQYF
TGTGCCAGCAGCTTCATGCTCGTAGGCAACCCGCTCGGCGAGCAGTACTTC
>TRBJ2-5|.|TRBV27|once
CASSPPDRTETQYF
TGTGCCAGCAGTCCGCCGGACAGAACAGAGACCCAGTACTTC
>TRBJ1-2|TRBD1|TRBV9|.
CASSYGGNRGGYGYTF
TGTGCCAGCAGCTACGGTGGGAACAGGGGAGGCTATGGCTACACCTTC
>TRBJ1-2|.|TRBV5-1|.
CASRQISTGNYGYTF
TGCGCCAGCAGACAAATTTCGACAGGAAACTATGGCTACACCTTC
>TRBJ1-5|.|TRBV7-2|few
CASSPPLGEEYNQPQHF
TGTGCCAGCAGCCCCCCTTTAGGGGAAGAGTACAATCAGCCCCAGCATTTT